This T cell receptor beta chain was sequenced for a study of beta chain features in type 1 diabetes. Study findings and constraints: Researchers caution that PCR might favor shorter templates, equally among patients and controls. Type 1 diabetes patients had TCRB CDR3s that were shorter (moderately but significantly so) in all four CD4+ subsets.

The CDR3 sequence is 13 residues long. This clone was seen a few times. The target antigen is unknown. The authors reverse transcribed all of the isolated RNA, so sequencing captured expressed TCRB transcripts. This table comes from immunoSEQ multiplex PCR, and its TCRdb copy is limited to in-frame clones, with some not included. The sample holds over 200,000 clones; about 11% are singletons and the top ten take roughly 0.017%. The chain uses TRBV21-1 and TRBJ2-7; no DNA check was done on the table's D call, TRBD1. TRBV21-1 is an annotated pseudogene. The sequencing input was naive CD4+ T cells from blood. The sequence was obtained from a young man with type 1 diabetes. CDR3 nucleotides: TGTGCCAGCAGCTTCAAACCAGGGTACGAGCAGTACTTC. Translating it yields CASSFKPGYEQYF.